Sequencing of this TCR beta chain was carried out in a study of OX40 agonist ivuxolimab in advanced cancers. Overall study: Enrolled patients in dose escalation had cancers that were hepatocellular carcinoma, melanoma, renal cell or head and neck cancer. Whole-study results and caveats: Relative to CD4+ cells, CD8+ T cells on average had more expanded clones. Certain nonresponders additionally had low normalized T-cell clonal expansion.

A word on this clone: The antigen is undetermined.

TCRdb keeps only in-frame clones here, not all; method: immunoSEQ multiplex PCR. The sample has tens of thousands of clones, roughly 86% seen once. Blood specimens came from baseline, cycle 4 day 1, and cycle 7 day 1. The CDR3 length is 11 residues. The V gene's germline CDR1 is ENHRY and CDR2 SYGVKD. The V gene end was trimmed by 8 bases and the J gene end by 6 bases; junction bases not matched to a gene: 3. The chain is built from TRBV10-3 and TRBJ1-2, with 7 bases fitting TRBD1. The TCR originated in an adult with an advanced solid tumor such as melanoma, head and neck, liver or kidney cancer. The sequencing here drew on CD4+ or CD8+ T cells sorted from blood, taken in a trial of the OX40 agonist ivuxolimab. CDR3 amino acids: CAILTGNGYTF. CDR3 in DNA: TGTGCCATCTTGACAGGGAATGGCTACACCTTC.